The 32 T cell receptor beta chains below were found in one sample sequenced in a study of control samples from healthy donors and cancer patients. Assay used: immunoSEQ multiplex PCR; TCRdb lists only in-frame clones, some missing. Found here are 100,000 to 150,000 clones, about 90% of them singletons; the top ten hold under 9%. The material sequenced was PBMCs. All receptors come from a man in his forties or fifties with head and neck cancer.

The V gene is TRBV5-1, the J gene TRBJ2-2; 9 bases line up with TRBD2. This CDR3 contains 19 residues. Trimming removed 2 bases from V and 0 bases from J; junction bases left unmatched: 11. Germline-derived CDR1 and CDR2 are SGHRS and YFSETQ. The DNA for the CDR3 is TGCGCCAGCAGCTTCTTCGCAGCGGGAGGTTTCGCGAACACCGGGGAGCTGTTTTTT. This sequence encodes CASSFFAAGGFANTGELFF.

V is TRBV7-3 and J is TRBJ2-5, with D perhaps assigned TRBD1 or TRBD2 (5 bases each). The CDR3 extends over 13 amino acids. Deletions cut 5 bases from V and 9 bases from J, with 16 bases between. Germline CDR1 SGHTA, CDR2 FQGTGA. The DNA of the CDR3 is TGTGCCAGCAGCCGGGGCCGAGAGGAGGCCCAGTACTTC. Translating it yields CASSRGREEAQYF.

The rearrangement uses TRBV6-1 and TRBJ2-7; no firm D call. This CDR3 region has 16 residues. V was trimmed by 3 bases and J by 3 bases, leaving 18 bases between them. From germline, CDR1 is MNHNS and CDR2 SASEGT. CDR3: CASSEPHGYPFYEQYF. The CDR3 region has the DNA TGTGCCAGCAGTGAGCCCCACGGATACCCTTTCTACGAGCAGTACTTC.

This rearrangement joins TRBV7-9 to TRBJ1-4; D is undetermined. The ends were cut back, 2 bases at V and 3 bases at J, with 7 bases in the middle. Per the germline V gene, CDR1 is SEHNR and CDR2 is FQNEAQ (reference sequence). The length of the CDR3 is 14 residues. The CDR3 DNA follows: TGTGCCAGCAGCTTAACTGGGTCTAATGAAAAACTGTTTTTT. Translated: CASSLTGSNEKLFF.

The CDR3 sequence is CSASLQGQGYYEQYF. The CDR3 region has the DNA TGCAGTGCTAGTCTACAGGGACAGGGGTACTACGAGCAGTACTTC. The J gene is TRBJ2-7, the V gene TRBV20-1, with TRBD1 matching 10 bases. The length of the CDR3 is 15 residues. Germline-derived CDR1 and CDR2 are DFQATT and SNEGSKA (reference sequence). V shed 3 bases, J shed 3 bases, and the junction held 8 bases outside the gene matches.

The chain joins TRBV5-4 to TRBJ1-1; no reliable D call. The CDR3 runs to 15 residues. With 4 bases removed from V and 5 bases from J, the gap between germline ends came to 18 bases. Germline V CDR1 and CDR2: SGHNT, YYREEE (reference sequence). This CDR3 reads CASSTLNKGSTEAFF. The CDR3 nucleotides read TGTGCCAGCAGCACCTTAAACAAGGGTAGTACTGAAGCTTTCTTT.

The chain recombines TRBV28 with TRBJ2-7, with a weak D call TRBD2 (6 bases). The V and J ends lost 7 bases and 0 bases respectively, with 19 bases between them. Germline V lookup: CDR1 MDHEN, CDR2 SYDVKM. This CDR3 contains 16 residues. Here the CDR3 DNA reads TGTGCCAGCATTAAAGGAGGGCTAACCCCCTCCTACGAGCAGTACTTC. Amino acids: CASIKGGLTPSYEQYF. Filled out from reference TRBV28 and TRBJ2-7, the complete variable domain reads DVKVTQSSRYLVKRTGEKVFLECVQDMDHENMFWYRQDPGLGLRLIYFSYDVKMKEKGDIPEGYSVSREKKERFSLILESASTNQTSMYLCASIKGGLTPSYEQYFGPGTRLTVT.

The V gene is TRBV19, the J gene TRBJ2-6, with D perhaps being TRBD1 or TRBD2 (6 bases each). Trimming removed 6 bases from V and 0 bases from J, with 18 bases in between. The CDR3 covers 18 residues. Germline lookup yields CDR1 LNHDA and CDR2 SQIVND (reference sequence). CDR3 protein: CASRNLGGRSSGANVLTF. CDR3 DNA sequence: TGTGCCAGTAGGAATCTCGGGGGCAGATCCTCTGGGGCCAACGTCCTGACTTTC.

This chain joins TRBV6-4 and TRBJ1-2, with 8 bases aligning to TRBD1. Germline CDR1 reads MRHNA; CDR2 reads SNTAGT. This CDR3 spans 15 amino acids. Trimming cost V 6 bases and J 4 bases; bases outside gene matches: 10. This chain's CDR3 is CASRANSQGAYGYTF. CDR3 DNA: TGTGCCAGCAGAGCCAATTCCCAGGGGGCCTATGGCTACACCTTC.

CDR3 coding DNA: TGTGCCAGCAGCCCCTCGATTGGGGGCTACGAGCAGTACTTC. It is translated as CASSPSIGGYEQYF. The gene calls are TRBV27 and TRBJ2-7, with D tentatively TRBD1 or TRBD2 (5 bases each). Trimming stripped 6 bases from V and 3 bases from J, with 15 bases between. CDR3 length: 14 residues. The germline gives CDR1 MNHEY, CDR2 SMNVEV (reference sequence).

The CDR3 reads CASSPGGLEGYTF. The CDR3 DNA reads TGCGCCAGCAGCCCGGGGGGCTTGGAAGGCTACACCTTC. The chain uses TRBV5-1 and TRBJ1-2, with a tentative D call TRBD1 (6 bases). Germline V gene data show CDR1 as SGHRS and CDR2 as YFSETQ. The CDR3 runs 13 residues. V lost 4 bases to trimming and J lost 8 bases, with 15 bases between them.

The chain couples TRBV5-1 to TRBJ2-3; no definite D call. The germline V and J ends were trimmed by 4 bases and 4 bases, with 16 bases remaining between them. This CDR3 region has 15 residues. Germline V CDR1 and CDR2: SGHRS, YFSETQ. CDR3 residues: CASSHELTFADTQYF. The CDR3 DNA follows: TGCGCCAGCAGCCACGAGTTAACGTTTGCAGATACGCAGTATTTT.

This sequence joins TRBV28 and TRBJ1-4, with D unclear. Germline V gene data show CDR1 as MDHEN and CDR2 as SYDVKM. V lost 6 bases and J 8 bases, leaving 16 bases between the germline ends. The CDR3 is 14 amino acids. CDR3 nucleotides: TGTGCCAGCAGCCTTGGTTCCGGATCAGAAAAACTGTTTTTT. Amino acid sequence: CASSLGSGSEKLFF.

This chain links TRBV28 with TRBJ1-2; weak D call: TRBD1 (5 bases). V lost 6 bases to trimming and J lost 6 bases, with 17 bases between them. The CDR3 is made up of 14 amino acids. Germline CDR1 MDHEN, CDR2 SYDVKM. CDR3 region: CASSRTTPSHGYTF. CDR3 sequence (DNA): TGTGCCAGCAGCCGGACAACCCCATCCCATGGCTACACCTTC.

This clone was recorded once. The J gene is TRBJ1-5, the V gene TRBV6-6; D unclear. The V gene lost 0 bases and the J gene lost 5 bases, with 8 bases spanning the gap. CDR1 is MNHNY and CDR2 is SVGAGI in the germline V gene (reference sequence). The CDR3 consists of 14 residues. The CDR3 DNA reads TGTGCCAGCAGTTACTCGAACGGATATCAGCCCCAGCATTTT. This sequence encodes CASSYSNGYQPQHF.

The chain recombines TRBV7-9 with TRBJ1-2; D might be TRBD1 (5 bases). Germline V gives CDR1 SEHNR, CDR2 FQNEAQ (reference sequence). CDR3 length: 14 amino acids. Between the trimmed V and J ends, which lost 5 bases and 3 bases, there was a span of 13 bases. The CDR3 loop is CASSATGTYYGYTF. CDR3 bases: TGTGCCAGCAGCGCCACCGGGACTTACTATGGCTACACCTTC. Full variable domain (missing parts from reference TRBV7-9 and TRBJ1-2): DTGVSQNPRHKITKRGQNVTFRCDPISEHNRLYWYRQTLGQGPEFLTYFQNEAQLEKSRLLSDRFSAERPKGSFSTLEIQRTEQGDSAMYLCASSATGTYYGYTFGSGTRLTVV.

The chain couples TRBV11-3 to TRBJ2-4, with TRBD1 as a possible D gene (5 bases). The CDR3 contains 14 residues. Germline V gene lookup returns CDR1 SGHNT and CDR2 YENEEA. The ends were cut back, 1 base at V and 7 bases at J, with 11 bases in the middle. This CDR3 is CASSLGQGLNIQYF. DNA for the CDR3: TGTGCCAGCAGCTTAGGGCAGGGCCTCAACATTCAGTACTTC.

The chain couples TRBV5-5 to TRBJ2-1; 9 nucleotides match TRBD2. CDR1 SGHKS and CDR2 YYEKEE come from the germline V gene (reference sequence). The CDR3 is 16 amino acids. The V gene end was trimmed by 5 bases and the J gene end by 5 bases; junction bases not matched to a gene: 11. Here the CDR3 DNA reads TGTGCCAGCAGGGTCGTGGGAAGCGGGGGGAACAATGAGCAGTTCTTC. Amino acid sequence: CASRVVGSGGNNEQFF.

V usage is TRBV19 and J usage is TRBJ2-4; D call uncertain. The length of the CDR3 is 15 residues. Trimming stripped 4 bases from V and 6 bases from J, with 16 bases between. Germline CDR1 and CDR2: LNHDA and SQIVND (reference sequence). CDR3 protein: CASSTDKGSLNIQYF. The CDR3 DNA reads TGTGCCAGTAGTACCGACAAGGGTTCACTAAACATTCAGTACTTC.

This chain joins TRBV11-2 and TRBJ1-1; D may be TRBD1 (6 bases). This CDR3 has 13 amino acids. V was trimmed by 1 base and J by 6 bases, leaving 9 bases between them. Germline lookup yields CDR1 SGHAT and CDR2 FQNNGV. CDR3 protein: CASSLAQGPEAFF. CDR3 nucleotides: TGTGCCAGCAGCTTAGCTCAGGGGCCTGAAGCTTTCTTT.

CDR3 sequence reads: CASADFYNEQFF. In nucleotides, the CDR3 is TGTGCCAGCGCGGATTTCTACAATGAGCAGTTCTTC. The genes are TRBV2 and TRBJ2-1; D remains unclear. The CDR3 is made up of 12 amino acids. Trimming removed 8 bases at V and 3 bases at J, with 8 bases between. The germline gives CDR1 SNHLY, CDR2 FYNNEI.

This chain uses TRBV11-2 with TRBJ2-5, with TRBD1 as a possible D gene (6 bases). V was trimmed by 1 base and J by 4 bases, leaving 10 bases between them. Per the germline V gene, CDR1 is SGHAT and CDR2 is FQNNGV. The CDR3 extends over 14 amino acids. The CDR3 sequence: CASSLVGRGETQYF. Here the CDR3 DNA reads TGTGCCAGCAGCTTAGTAGGCAGGGGAGAGACCCAGTACTTC.

The chain has TRBV4-1 and TRBJ2-2; D is possibly TRBD1 (6 bases). The CDR3 length is 18 residues. V was pared by 0 bases and J by 2 bases, with 16 bases between. The germline gives CDR1 MGHRA, CDR2 YSYEKL. The CDR3 region has the DNA TGCGCCAGCAGCCAAGACAGCCCGGGACAAGTTAACACCGGGGAGCTGTTTTTT. This sequence encodes CASSQDSPGQVNTGELFF.

The chain carries TRBV6-2 or TRBV6-3 and TRBJ2-3; TRBD2 aligns across 10 bases. CDR3 size: 17 residues. The V gene's germline CDR1 is MNHEY and CDR2 SVGEGT. Trimming cost V 3 bases and J 2 bases; bases outside gene matches: 8. The CDR3 DNA reads TGTGCCAGCAGTTATGAAGCGGGGGGGCCCCTCACAGATACGCAGTATTTT. Protein: CASSYEAGGPLTDTQYF.

CDR3 loop: CASSFSPRVATEAFF. The CDR3 DNA follows: TGCGCCAGCAGCTTCTCACCCAGGGTGGCCACTGAAGCTTTCTTT. This chain joins TRBV4-1 and TRBJ1-1; D is perhaps TRBD1 (5 bases). Trimming removed 5 bases from V and 4 bases from J, with 17 bases in between. Germline V gene data show CDR1 as MGHRA and CDR2 as YSYEKL. The CDR3 has 15 amino acids.

The sample holds a few counts of this clone. The chain recombines TRBV27 with TRBJ2-5, with 12 bases aligning to TRBD1. V was clipped by 5 bases and J by 5 bases; unmatched bases: 6. The CDR3 covers 15 residues. Germline V CDR1 and CDR2: MNHEY, SMNVEV (reference sequence). The CDR3 spells CASSHRDRGRETQYF. The CDR3 nucleotides are TGTGCCAGCAGTCATAGGGACAGGGGGCGGGAGACCCAGTACTTC.

This CDR3 reads CASSQTSLSYEQYF. The CDR3, as DNA: TGTGCCAGCAGCCAAACCTCCCTCTCTTACGAGCAGTACTTC. The rearrangement joins TRBV3-1 (or the pseudogene TRBV3-2) to TRBJ2-7; D gene unclear. Germline V lookup: CDR1 LGHDT, CDR2 YNNKEL (reference sequence). This CDR3 is built from 14 residues. Trimming stripped 2 bases from V and 4 bases from J, with 12 bases between.

The J gene is TRBJ1-1, the V gene TRBV5-1; D is unclear. Germline lookup yields CDR1 SGHRS and CDR2 YFSETQ. The V gene lost 0 bases and the J gene lost 0 bases, with 9 bases spanning the gap. The CDR3 totals 15 residues. CDR3 loop: CASSLETGMNTEAFF. For the CDR3, the DNA is TGCGCCAGCAGCTTGGAAACGGGAATGAACACTGAAGCTTTCTTT.

The chain couples TRBV19 to TRBJ2-2; a possible D gene is TRBD2 (6 bases). Germline V gives CDR1 LNHDA, CDR2 SQIVND (reference sequence). Trimming took 10 bases from V and 0 from J, leaving 9 bases between them. The CDR3 is 13 amino acids. CDR3 in amino acids: CATLAPNTGELFF. In DNA form, the CDR3 reads TGTGCCACCCTAGCGCCGAACACCGGGGAGCTGTTTTTT.

The CDR3 DNA is TGTGCCAGCAGCCAAATGGACGGCCTGTTTGAGCAGTACTTC. Protein sequence: CASSQMDGLFEQYF. J is TRBJ2-7 and V is TRBV14; D ambiguous. Germline V gene sequence: CDR1 SGHDN, CDR2 FVKESK. The CDR3 has 14 amino acids. V lost 2 bases and J lost 7, with 15 bases in between.

As to this clone: The sample contains more than one DNA sequence encoding this CDR3. CDR3 sequence: CASSQGGGRGYGYTF. The CDR3 DNA is TGTGCCAGCAGCCAGGGTGGGGGCCGGGGCTATGGCTACACCTTC. This chain uses TRBV7-2 with TRBJ1-2; TRBD1 might be the D (6 bases). Germline V CDR1 and CDR2: SGHTA, FQGNSA. The germline V and J ends were trimmed by 5 bases and 4 bases, with 17 bases remaining between them. There are 15 residues in the CDR3.

This clone was counted a single time. The genes are TRBV24-1 and TRBJ1-2; a possible D gene is TRBD1 (5 bases). V was cut by 10 bases and J by 7 bases, with 18 bases left in between. Germline V gene data show CDR1 as KGHDR and CDR2 as SFDVKD. This CDR3 is built from 13 residues. This CDR3 is CATGLPQGPGYTF. DNA of the CDR3: TGTGCCACTGGACTCCCGCAGGGACCTGGCTACACCTTC.